The rows below give T cell receptor beta chains drawn from one sample of a study of T-cell reconstitution after alpha-beta-depleted transplantation in children. One entry per CDR3 protein results from TCRdb running MiXCR on the PCR reads. Here the sample spans around 240,000 distinct CDR3 sequences, roughly a tenth being singletons. The sample consisted of PBMCs from the stem cell graft donor, taken from the stem cell graft. The receptor set was obtained from a human donor who donated a stem cell graft to a child with SCID. The CDR3 runs from the conserved cysteine through the conserved F or W. D genes are given only for firm matches. Clone size is given for some rows only: seen once, a few or many times, or a class if the clone is expanded.

many	TRBJ1-1	15	TRBV4-1	-	CASSPLWGGRAEAFF	TGCGCCAGCAGCCCCCTCTGGGGAGGGCGGGCTGAAGCTTTCTTT
many	TRBJ1-1	17	TRBV5-1	TRBD1	CASSLAGQSTLNTEAFF	TGCGCCAGCAGCTTGGCGGGACAGTCGACTCTGAACACTGAAGCTTTCTTT
many	TRBJ2-3	14	TRBV5-1	-	CASSVGITEDTQYF	TGCGCCAGCAGTGTGGGGATAACGGAAGATACGCAGTATTTT
many	TRBJ2-1	13	TRBV5-1	-	CASRKGASNEQFF	TGCGCCAGCAGAAAAGGCGCGTCCAATGAGCAGTTCTTC
-	TRBJ1-1	17	TRBV4-2	-	CASSQVETASFPTEAFF	TGTGCCAGCAGCCAAGTAGAAACGGCATCTTTCCCCACTGAAGCTTTCTTT
-	TRBJ2-5	13	TRBV6-6	-	CASRQTDQETQYF	TGTGCCAGCAGACAGACAGACCAAGAGACCCAGTACTTC
many	TRBJ1-2	13	TRBV6-1	-	CASRTVLNYGYTF	TGTGCCAGCAGGACAGTATTAAACTATGGCTACACCTTC
many	TRBJ2-4	15	TRBV20-1	-	CSARALPLAKNIQYF	TGCAGTGCTAGAGCCCTCCCGCTAGCCAAAAACATTCAGTACTTC
many	TRBJ2-1	16	TRBV5-1	-	CASSNGGRSSYNEQFF	TGCGCCAGCAGCAACGGGGGCCGTAGCTCCTACAATGAGCAGTTCTTC
many	TRBJ1-1	16	TRBV7-9	-	CASKRGEVWWNTEAFF	TGTGCCAGCAAAAGAGGGGAGGTCTGGTGGAACACTGAAGCTTTCTTT
many	TRBJ2-1	13	TRBV6-1	-	CASGRGRGNEQFF	TGTGCCAGCGGGCGGGGCCGGGGCAATGAGCAGTTCTTC
many	TRBJ2-3	15	TRBV5-5	TRBD2	CASSGLAGVTDTQYF	TGTGCCAGCAGCGGCCTAGCGGGGGTGACAGATACGCAGTATTTT
many	TRBJ2-3	16	TRBV5-1	TRBD2	CASSLADAGGQDTQYF	TGCGCCAGCAGCTTGGCCGACGCGGGGGGGCAAGATACGCAGTATTTT
many	TRBJ1-2	17	TRBV6-1	-	CASSPHEGGLANYGYTF	TGTGCCAGCAGTCCCCATGAGGGGGGGCTCGCTAACTATGGCTACACCTTC
many	TRBJ2-5	13	TRBV28	-	CASSFKGLGAQYF	TGTGCCAGCAGTTTTAAGGGGTTAGGAGCCCAGTACTTC
many	TRBJ2-7	15	TRBV3-1	-	CASSRGVWAFDEQYF	TGTGCCAGCAGTCGGGGTGTGTGGGCGTTCGACGAGCAGTACTTC
many	TRBJ2-1	14	TRBV6-2/TRBV6-3	-	CASSYRGVHNEQFF	TGTGCCAGCAGTTACCGAGGGGTCCACAATGAGCAGTTCTTC
many	TRBJ2-3	15	TRBV20-1	TRBD2	CSATRLAGSADTQYF	TGCAGTGCTACACGACTAGCGGGGAGTGCAGATACGCAGTATTTT
many	TRBJ2-5	15	TRBV18	TRBD1	CASSPRQGSPETQYF	TGTGCCAGCTCACCCCGACAGGGTTCCCCAGAGACCCAGTACTTC
many	TRBJ1-6	15	TRBV6-1	TRBD1	CASSGRQGMGSPLHF	TGTGCCAGCAGCGGACGACAGGGGATGGGTTCACCCCTCCACTTT
many	TRBJ2-3	15	TRBV20-1	TRBD2	CSAPASGGASDTQYF	TGCAGTGCCCCCGCCAGCGGGGGGGCATCAGATACGCAGTATTTT
many	TRBJ2-3	14	TRBV5-1	-	CASSFGEGPDTQYF	TGCGCCAGCAGCTTTGGGGAAGGGCCAGATACGCAGTATTTT
many	TRBJ2-3	12	TRBV7-2	TRBD2	CVSGGAGDTQYF	TGTGTTAGCGGGGGGGCCGGGGATACGCAGTATTTT
-	TRBJ1-4	15	TRBV2	-	CASSFQGGPEEKLFF	TGTGCCAGCAGTTTCCAGGGAGGTCCCGAGGAAAAACTGTTTTTT
many	TRBJ2-1	15	TRBV7-8	-	CASSFLRGSYNEQFF	TGTGCCAGCAGCTTTCTCAGGGGCTCCTACAATGAGCAGTTCTTC
many	TRBJ2-7	16	TRBV15	-	CATSRDLRRTSYEQYF	TGTGCCACCAGCAGAGATCTGCGTCGGACCTCCTACGAGCAGTACTTC
few	TRBJ1-6	17	TRBV11-2	-	CASSLVLSAGKNSPLHF	TGTGCCAGCAGCTTAGTTCTCTCCGCAGGGAAGAATTCACCCCTCCACTTT
many	TRBJ1-1	14	TRBV20-1	-	CSASPWTPNTEAFF	TGCAGTGCTAGTCCATGGACACCGAACACTGAAGCTTTCTTT
few	TRBJ2-3	12	TRBV6-5	-	CASSSGVDTQYF	TGTGCCAGCAGTTCGGGCGTAGATACGCAGTATTTT
-	TRBJ2-7	14	TRBV7-9	-	CASSLGSRDGEQYF	TGTGCCAGCAGCTTAGGATCCCGGGACGGCGAGCAGTACTTC
-	TRBJ2-2	15	TRBV12-3/TRBV12-4	-	CASTPRGIITGELFF	TGTGCCAGCACCCCCCGGGGCATAATTACCGGGGAGCTGTTTTTT
-	TRBJ2-5	18	TRBV3-1	TRBD2	CASSQGRLAGVIQETQYF	TGTGCCAGCAGCCAAGGAAGGCTAGCGGGGGTAATACAAGAGACCCAGTACTTC
many	TRBJ2-3	12	TRBV2	TRBD1	CASTPTGGAEYF	TGTGCCAGCACCCCCACAGGGGGTGCGGAGTATTTT
many	TRBJ2-3	13	TRBV2	TRBD2	CAGGVGSGDTQYF	TGTGCCGGGGGGGTGGGAAGTGGGGATACGCAGTATTTT
-	TRBJ2-1	13	TRBV24-1	-	CATSDLAGSEQFF	TGTGCCACCAGTGATTTAGCAGGGTCGGAGCAGTTCTTC
many	TRBJ2-5	11	TRBV4-3	-	CASSFNGAQYF	TGCGCCAGCAGCTTTAATGGGGCCCAGTACTTC
many	TRBJ2-1	16	TRBV5-1	-	CASSPSLGPSYNEQFF	TGCGCCAGCAGCCCTTCTTTGGGTCCTTCCTACAATGAGCAGTTCTTC